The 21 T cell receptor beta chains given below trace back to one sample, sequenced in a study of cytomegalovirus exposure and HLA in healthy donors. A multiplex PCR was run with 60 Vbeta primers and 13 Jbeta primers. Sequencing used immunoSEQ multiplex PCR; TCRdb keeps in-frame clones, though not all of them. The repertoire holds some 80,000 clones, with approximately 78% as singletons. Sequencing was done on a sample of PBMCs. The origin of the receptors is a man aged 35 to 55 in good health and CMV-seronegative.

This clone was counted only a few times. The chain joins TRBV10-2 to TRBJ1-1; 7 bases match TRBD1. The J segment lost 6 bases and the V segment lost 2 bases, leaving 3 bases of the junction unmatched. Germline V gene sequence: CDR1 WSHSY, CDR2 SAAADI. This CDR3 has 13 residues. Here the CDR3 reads CASSEEGAPEAFF. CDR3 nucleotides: TGCGCCAGCAGTGAGGAGGGGGCCCCTGAAGCTTTCTTT.

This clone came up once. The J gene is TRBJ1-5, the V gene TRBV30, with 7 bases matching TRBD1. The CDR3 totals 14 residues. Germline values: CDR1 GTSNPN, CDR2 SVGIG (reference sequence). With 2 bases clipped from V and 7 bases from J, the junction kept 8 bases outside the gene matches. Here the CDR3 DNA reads TGTGCCTGGAGTATCAACAGGGGAGGACAGCCCCAGCATTTT. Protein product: CAWSINRGGQPQHF.

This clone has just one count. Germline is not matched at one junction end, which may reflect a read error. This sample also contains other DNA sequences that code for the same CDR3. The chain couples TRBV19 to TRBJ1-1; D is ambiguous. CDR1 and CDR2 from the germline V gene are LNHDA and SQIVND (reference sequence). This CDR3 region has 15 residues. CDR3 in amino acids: CASSSRGGMNTEAFF. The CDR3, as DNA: TGTGCCAGTAGTTCCCGGGGTGGCATGAACACTGAAGCTTTCTTC. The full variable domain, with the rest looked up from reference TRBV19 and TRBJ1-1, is DGGITQSPKYLFRKEGQNVTLSCEQNLNHDAMYWYRQDPGQGLRLIYYSQIVNDFQKGDIAEGYSVSREKKESFPLTVTSAQKNPTAFYLCASSSRGGMNTEAFFGQGTRLTVV.

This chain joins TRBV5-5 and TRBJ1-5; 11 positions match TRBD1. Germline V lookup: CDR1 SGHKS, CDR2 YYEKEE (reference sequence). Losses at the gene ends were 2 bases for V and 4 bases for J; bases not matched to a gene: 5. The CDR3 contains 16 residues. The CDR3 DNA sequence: TGTGCCAGCAGCTTCGGGACAGGGGGACTTAATCAGCCCCAGCATTTT. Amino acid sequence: CASSFGTGGLNQPQHF.

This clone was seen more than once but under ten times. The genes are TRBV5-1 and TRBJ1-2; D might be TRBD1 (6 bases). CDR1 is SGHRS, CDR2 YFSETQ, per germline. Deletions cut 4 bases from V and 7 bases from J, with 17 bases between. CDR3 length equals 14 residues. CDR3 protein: CASSPNGQGPGYTF. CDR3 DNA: TGCGCCAGCAGCCCGAACGGGCAGGGGCCTGGCTACACCTTC.

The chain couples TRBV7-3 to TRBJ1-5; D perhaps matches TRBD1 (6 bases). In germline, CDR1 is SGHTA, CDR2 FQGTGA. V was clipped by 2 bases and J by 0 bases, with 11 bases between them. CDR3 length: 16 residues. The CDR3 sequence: CASSLEGQSSNQPQHF. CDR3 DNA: TGTGCCAGCAGCTTAGAAGGACAGTCTAGCAATCAGCCCCAGCATTTT.

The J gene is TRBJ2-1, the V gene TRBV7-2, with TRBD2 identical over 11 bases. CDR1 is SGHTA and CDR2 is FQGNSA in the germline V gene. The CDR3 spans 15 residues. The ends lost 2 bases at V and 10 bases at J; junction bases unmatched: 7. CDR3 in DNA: TGTGCCAGCAGCTTATCCACTAGCGGGGGTTTGGAGCAGTTCTTC. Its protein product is CASSLSTSGGLEQFF.

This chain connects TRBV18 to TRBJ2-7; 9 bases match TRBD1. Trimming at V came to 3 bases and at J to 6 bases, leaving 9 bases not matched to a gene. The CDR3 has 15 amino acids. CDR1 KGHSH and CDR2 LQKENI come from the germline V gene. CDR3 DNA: TGTGCCAGCTCACCGTCGGGACAGGGTATTTGCGAGCAGTACTTC. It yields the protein CASSPSGQGICEQYF.

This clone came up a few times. CDR3 region: CAISDRTGGRDTQYF. CDR3 DNA sequence: TGTGCCATCAGTGATAGGACAGGGGGGCGGGATACGCAGTATTTT. The chain has TRBV10-3 and TRBJ2-3; 10 positions agree with TRBD1. From germline, CDR1 is ENHRY and CDR2 SYGVKD. The CDR3 extends over 15 amino acids. V trimming: 3 bases; J trimming: 6 bases; junction bases outside the gene matches: 6.

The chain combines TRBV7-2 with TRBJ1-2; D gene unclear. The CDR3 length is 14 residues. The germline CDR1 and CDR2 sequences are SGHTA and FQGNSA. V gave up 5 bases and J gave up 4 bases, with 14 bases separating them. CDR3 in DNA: TGTGCCAGCAGCCCGTATTTAAGCACCTATGGCTACACCTTC. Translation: CASSPYLSTYGYTF.

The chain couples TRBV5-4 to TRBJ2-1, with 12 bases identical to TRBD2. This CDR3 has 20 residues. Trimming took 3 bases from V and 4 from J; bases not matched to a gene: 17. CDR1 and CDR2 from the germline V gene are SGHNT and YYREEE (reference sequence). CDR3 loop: CASSSYQGPLAGGQYNEQFF. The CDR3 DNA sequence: TGTGCCAGCAGCTCCTATCAGGGGCCACTAGCGGGGGGACAATACAATGAGCAGTTCTTC.

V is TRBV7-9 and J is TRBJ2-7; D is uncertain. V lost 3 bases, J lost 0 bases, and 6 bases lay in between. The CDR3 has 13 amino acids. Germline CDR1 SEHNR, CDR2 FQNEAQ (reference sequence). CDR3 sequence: CASSFEYSYEQYF. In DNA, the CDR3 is TGTGCCAGCAGCTTCGAGTACTCCTACGAGCAGTACTTC.

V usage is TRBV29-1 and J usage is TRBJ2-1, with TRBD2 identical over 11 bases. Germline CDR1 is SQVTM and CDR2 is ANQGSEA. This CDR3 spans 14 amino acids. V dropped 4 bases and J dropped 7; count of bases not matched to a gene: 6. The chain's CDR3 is CSVVAGGPGNEQFF. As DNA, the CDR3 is TGCAGCGTTGTAGCGGGGGGGCCCGGGAATGAGCAGTTCTTC.

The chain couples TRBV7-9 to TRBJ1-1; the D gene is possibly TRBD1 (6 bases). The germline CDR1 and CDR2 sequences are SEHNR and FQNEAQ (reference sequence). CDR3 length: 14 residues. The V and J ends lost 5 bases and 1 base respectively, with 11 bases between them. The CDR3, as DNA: TGTGCCAGCAGCCGGGACATACAGAACACTGAAGCTTTCTTT. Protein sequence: CASSRDIQNTEAFF.

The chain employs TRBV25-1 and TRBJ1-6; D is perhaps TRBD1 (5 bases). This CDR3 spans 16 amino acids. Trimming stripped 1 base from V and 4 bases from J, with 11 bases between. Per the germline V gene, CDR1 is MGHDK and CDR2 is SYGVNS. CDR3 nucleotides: TGTGCCAGCAGTGAATTTAGGGGTGGGTATAATTCACCCCTCCACTTT. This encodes CASSEFRGGYNSPLHF.

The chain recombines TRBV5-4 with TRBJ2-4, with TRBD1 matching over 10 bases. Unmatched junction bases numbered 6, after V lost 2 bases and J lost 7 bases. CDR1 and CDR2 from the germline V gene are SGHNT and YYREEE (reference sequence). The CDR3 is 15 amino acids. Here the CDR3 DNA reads TGTGCCAGCAGCTTCCGGGACAGGGGAGGGAACATTCAGTACTTC. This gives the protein CASSFRDRGGNIQYF.

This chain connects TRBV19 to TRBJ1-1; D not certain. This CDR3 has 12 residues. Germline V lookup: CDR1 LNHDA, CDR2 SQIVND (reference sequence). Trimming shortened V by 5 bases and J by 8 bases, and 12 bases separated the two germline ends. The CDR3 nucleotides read TGTGCCAGTAGTCTCCAGGCGGGGGAAGCTTTCTTT. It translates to CASSLQAGEAFF.

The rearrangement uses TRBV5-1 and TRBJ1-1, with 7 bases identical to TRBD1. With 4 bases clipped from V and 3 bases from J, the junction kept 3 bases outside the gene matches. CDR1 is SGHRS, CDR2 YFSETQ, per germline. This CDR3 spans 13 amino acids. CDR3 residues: CASSGQDHTEAFF. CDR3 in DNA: TGCGCCAGCAGCGGACAGGACCACACTGAAGCTTTCTTT.

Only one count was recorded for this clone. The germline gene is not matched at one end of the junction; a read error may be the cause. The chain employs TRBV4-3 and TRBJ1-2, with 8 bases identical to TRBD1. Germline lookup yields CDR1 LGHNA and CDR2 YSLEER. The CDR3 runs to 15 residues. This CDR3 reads CASSPLDRALYGYPF. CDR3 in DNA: TGCGCCAGCAGCCCGTTGGACAGGGCGCTCTATGGCTACCCCTTC.

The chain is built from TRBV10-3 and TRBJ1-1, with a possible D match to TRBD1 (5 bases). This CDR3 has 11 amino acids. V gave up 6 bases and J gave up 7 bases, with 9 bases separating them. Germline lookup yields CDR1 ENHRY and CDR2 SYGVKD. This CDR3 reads CAIRGDFEAFF. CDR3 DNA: TGTGCCATCAGGGGGGACTTTGAAGCTTTCTTT.

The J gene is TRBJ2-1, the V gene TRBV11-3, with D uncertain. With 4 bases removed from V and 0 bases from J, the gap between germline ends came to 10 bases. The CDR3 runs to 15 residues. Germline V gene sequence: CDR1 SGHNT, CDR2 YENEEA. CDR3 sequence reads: CASSSHWSSYNEQFF. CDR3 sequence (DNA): TGTGCCAGCAGCTCACACTGGAGCTCCTACAATGAGCAGTTCTTC.